This TCR beta chain comes out of a study of blood T cell repertoires in COVID-19. Here immunoSEQ multiplex PCR was the method, and the copy in TCRdb shows in-frame clones only, minus some. Of some 390,000 clones listed, more than 80% are singletons. Germline V lookup: CDR1 LNHDA, CDR2 SQIVND (reference sequence). This CDR3 is built from 15 residues. Trimming shortened V by 5 bases and J by 1 base, and 14 bases separated the two germline ends. The sequencing sample was made of PBMCs or T cells enriched from blood (not recorded which). The sequence derives from a man aged 25 to 45 who had recovered from COVID-19. The chain couples TRBV19 to TRBJ1-1, with TRBD1 as a possible D gene (6 bases). The CDR3 sequence: CASSPSGVTNTEAFF. The CDR3 DNA is TGTGCCAGTAGTCCCTCAGGGGTTACGAACACTGAAGCTTTCTTT.